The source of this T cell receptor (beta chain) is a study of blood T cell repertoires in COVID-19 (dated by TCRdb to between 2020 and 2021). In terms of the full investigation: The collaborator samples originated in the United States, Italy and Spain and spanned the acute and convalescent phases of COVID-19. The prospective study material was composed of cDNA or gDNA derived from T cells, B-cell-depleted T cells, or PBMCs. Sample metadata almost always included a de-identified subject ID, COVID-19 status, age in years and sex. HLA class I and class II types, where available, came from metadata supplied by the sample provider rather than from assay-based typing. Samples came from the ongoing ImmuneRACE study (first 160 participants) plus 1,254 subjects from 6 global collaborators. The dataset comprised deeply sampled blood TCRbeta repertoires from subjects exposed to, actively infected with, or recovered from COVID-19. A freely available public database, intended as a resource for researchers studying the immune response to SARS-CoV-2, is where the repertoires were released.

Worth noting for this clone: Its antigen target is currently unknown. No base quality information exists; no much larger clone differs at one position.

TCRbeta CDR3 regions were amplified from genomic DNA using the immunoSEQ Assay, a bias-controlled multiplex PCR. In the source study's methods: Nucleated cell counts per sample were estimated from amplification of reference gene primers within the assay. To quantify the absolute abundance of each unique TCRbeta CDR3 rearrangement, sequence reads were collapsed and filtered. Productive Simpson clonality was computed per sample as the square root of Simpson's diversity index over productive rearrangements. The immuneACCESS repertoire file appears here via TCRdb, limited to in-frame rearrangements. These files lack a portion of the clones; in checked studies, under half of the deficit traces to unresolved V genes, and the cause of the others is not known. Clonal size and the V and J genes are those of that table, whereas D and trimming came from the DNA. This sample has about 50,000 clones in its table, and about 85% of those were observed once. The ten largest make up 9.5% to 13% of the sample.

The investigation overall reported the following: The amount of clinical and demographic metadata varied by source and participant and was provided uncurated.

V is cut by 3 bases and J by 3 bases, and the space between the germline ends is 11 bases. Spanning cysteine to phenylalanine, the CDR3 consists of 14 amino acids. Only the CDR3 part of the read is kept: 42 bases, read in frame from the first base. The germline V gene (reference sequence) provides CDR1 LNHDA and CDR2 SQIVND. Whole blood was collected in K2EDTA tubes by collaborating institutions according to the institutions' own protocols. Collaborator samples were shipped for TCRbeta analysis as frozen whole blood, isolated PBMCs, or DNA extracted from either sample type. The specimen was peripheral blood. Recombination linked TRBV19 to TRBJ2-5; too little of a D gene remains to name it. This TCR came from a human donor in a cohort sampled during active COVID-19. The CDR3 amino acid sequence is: CASSIRSAEETQYF. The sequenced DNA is TGTGCCAGTAGTATTAGGTCGGCGGAAGAGACCCAGTACTTC.